The text below deals with one T cell receptor (beta chain). The antigen it binds to is not known. Base-call qualities are not available, and no considerably larger clone is one nucleotide away. The CDR3 holds 15 amino acids from the cysteine to the phenylalanine. Here the CDR3 DNA is all that survives: 45 bases in frame from base 1. The germline V and J ends show losses of 5 bases and 4 bases respectively, and no gene match explains 8 bases of the junction. CDR1 and CDR2 (LNHDA, SQIVND) derive from the germline V gene (reference sequence). Library preparation used the immunoSEQ multiplex PCR assay. Processing in the source paper ran as follows. A statistical classification framework was built for diagnosing cytomegalovirus status from the catalog of TCR beta chain sequences. TCRdb retrieved this table from immuneACCESS and kept in-frame rearrangements only. Not all clones are present; in checked studies, unresolved V genes account for under half, and no reason is known for the remainder. The DNA was the basis for D and trimming; V, J and clone size are from that table. In this sample the table shows 140,000 or so clones, roughly 87% of which occur a single time. In total, the top ten clones hold roughly 4.3% of the sample.

This sample stems from a study of cytomegalovirus exposure and HLA in healthy donors listed by TCRdb under 2017. About the study as a whole: According to a later analysis, one platform produced both the roughly 120 validation repertoires and the roughly 650 repertoires of the first cohort. High-throughput TCR immunosequencing, statistical association of individual TCRs with disease status, and machine learning were combined to predict cytomegalovirus infection status. The study was designed to test whether signatures of past pathogen exposure could be identified by cataloging public T cell receptors. Along with the approximately 700-subject first cohort, a separate validation cohort of 120 different subjects was used. The investigation overall reported the following: The study gave a list of under 200 TCR beta chains associated with cytomegalovirus. Most TCR sequences were seen in very few donors, while some public TCRs were found in many individuals. It was suggested by the authors that the approach could potentially be generalized to other disease states and immunological phenotypes. The classifier was reported to diagnose cytomegalovirus status with high specificity and sensitivity in both the original cohort and the validation cohort. Subsequent analysis determined that TCRs grouped into clusters in the first cohort also showed a tendency toward co-occurrence across the 120 or so validation repertoires, and about 93% of cluster scores exceeded 0. A later analysis had no HLA typing for the validation cohort, so co-occurrence there was scored across all 110 or so repertoires. In vitro tests confirmed that a few of the cytomegalovirus-associated TCR beta chains recognize cytomegalovirus antigens.

Separate from the approximately 700-subject first cohort, the validation cohort of around 130 subjects was the group to which the donors belonged. This TCR derives from a man between 18 and 29 years old in good health and CMV-seropositive. The sample taken for sequencing was PBMCs. The sequence is built from TRBV19 and TRBJ2-7, with 10 middle bases fitting TRBD2. The CDR3 region: CASSLRTSGGYEQYF. The nucleotides read TGTGCCAGTAGTCTTCGGACTAGCGGTGGATACGAGCAGTACTTC.